This TCR beta chain stems from a study of cytomegalovirus exposure and HLA in healthy donors. Whole-study context: Some 200 million T cells yielded approximately 100 million unique TCR beta sequences, as an earlier analysis found.

13 Jbeta primers and 60 Vbeta primers were used for the PCR. TCRdb's table, derived via immunoSEQ multiplex PCR, lists solely in-frame clones and lacks some. The repertoire includes 20,000 to 25,000 clones, 60% to 80% of them detected once, and roughly 7.1% sits in the top ten. Trimming took 0 bases from V and 2 from J; bases not matched to a gene: 4. This CDR3 has 16 amino acids. CDR1 is SGHRS and CDR2 is YFSETQ in the germline V gene. Overall study results and limits: Sequencing likely produced, as an artifact, a cluster of highly shared sequence variants. Several of the most significant clusters were apparently associated with common viral pathogens in a later analysis.

This clone was seen a few times. The antigen remains unidentified. The rearrangement links TRBV5-1 to TRBJ2-2; TRBD2 agrees at 7 bases. The TCR originated in a man in his fifties or sixties in good health and CMV-seronegative. The sample taken for sequencing was PBMCs. The CDR3 sequence: CASSLVGGSNTGELFF. CDR3 DNA: TGCGCCAGCAGCTTGGTGGGGGGGAGCAACACCGGGGAGCTGTTTTTT.